Listed below are T cell receptor beta chains from one sample, sequenced in a study of T cell responses to AZD1222 COVID-19 vaccine. Produced via immunoSEQ multiplex PCR; TCRdb's table is partial and in-frame only. This sample has roughly 180,000 clones, with under 95% found just once. Sequences were derived from peripheral blood, sampled 28 days after the second AZD1222 dose. These TCRs come from an adult who received the AZD1222 COVID-19 vaccine. The CDR3 runs from the conserved cysteine through the conserved F or W. The D gene is left open where the match is weak. Rows may omit the clone size; those that give it use once, few, many or a size class.

J gene: TRBJ1-2
clone size: .
D gene: .
V gene: TRBV9
CDR3 protein: CASSVDQLNGASYGYTF
CDR3 DNA: TGTGCCAGCAGCGTAGACCAACTAAACGGGGCCAGCTATGGCTACACCTTC

J gene: TRBJ2-2
clone size: few
D gene: TRBD2
V gene: TRBV13
CDR3 protein: CASSRRTSGNTGELFF
CDR3 DNA: TGTGCCAGCAGCCGACGGACTAGCGGGAACACCGGGGAGCTGTTTTTT

J gene: TRBJ2-1
clone size: .
D gene: TRBD1
V gene: TRBV5-4
CDR3 protein: CASSLTGQGGGRNEQFF
CDR3 DNA: TGTGCCAGCAGCTTGACCGGACAGGGCGGTGGGCGCAATGAGCAGTTCTTC

J gene: TRBJ1-1
clone size: .
D gene: .
V gene: TRBV6-2/TRBV6-3
CDR3 protein: CASSWIRPQGRGKNTEAFF
CDR3 DNA: TGTGCCAGCAGTTGGATACGTCCCCAGGGGAGGGGGAAGAACACTGAAGCTTTCTTT

J gene: TRBJ2-7
clone size: .
D gene: .
V gene: TRBV28
CDR3 protein: CASSLFPQQGVYEQYF
CDR3 DNA: TGTGCCAGCAGTTTATTTCCCCAGCAGGGAGTCTACGAGCAGTACTTC

J gene: TRBJ2-5
clone size: .
D gene: .
V gene: TRBV29-1
CDR3 protein: CSADVGIKETQYF
CDR3 DNA: TGCAGCGCGGACGTAGGGATTAAAGAGACCCAGTACTTC

J gene: TRBJ2-7
clone size: .
D gene: TRBD1
V gene: TRBV12-5
CDR3 protein: CASGTDRGDYEQYF
CDR3 DNA: TGTGCTAGTGGTACGGACAGGGGGGACTACGAGCAGTACTTC

J gene: TRBJ1-2
clone size: .
D gene: TRBD1
V gene: TRBV30
CDR3 protein: CAWSLGGAAGTGYTF
CDR3 DNA: TGTGCCTGGAGCCTAGGGGGCGCGGCCGGCACTGGCTACACCTTC

J gene: TRBJ1-5
clone size: once
D gene: .
V gene: TRBV3-1/TRBV3-2
CDR3 protein: CASSQLGGQPQHF
CDR3 DNA: TGTGCCAGCAGCCAATTAGGTGGCCAGCCCCAGCATTTT

J gene: TRBJ2-7
clone size: .
D gene: .
V gene: TRBV28
CDR3 protein: CASSPSSYEQYF
CDR3 DNA: TGTGCCAGCAGTCCTAGCTCCTACGAGCAGTACTTC

J gene: TRBJ2-3
clone size: .
D gene: .
V gene: TRBV6-5
CDR3 protein: CATTGRGGTDTQYF
CDR3 DNA: TGTGCCACCACGGGGCGGGGCGGCACAGATACGCAGTATTTT

J gene: TRBJ1-2
clone size: .
D gene: TRBD1
V gene: TRBV6-4
CDR3 protein: CASSDPDRGYGYTF
CDR3 DNA: TGTGCCAGCAGTGACCCGGACAGGGGCTATGGCTACACCTTC

J gene: TRBJ2-5
clone size: .
D gene: .
V gene: TRBV7-2
CDR3 protein: CASSPGQILETQYF
CDR3 DNA: TGTGCCAGCAGCCCAGGACAGATTTTAGAGACCCAGTACTTC

J gene: TRBJ2-1
clone size: .
D gene: TRBD2
V gene: TRBV27
CDR3 protein: CASSPPGLAGDYEQFF
CDR3 DNA: TGTGCCAGCAGTCCACCCGGACTAGCGGGAGACTATGAGCAGTTCTTC

J gene: TRBJ1-1
clone size: .
D gene: .
V gene: TRBV27
CDR3 protein: CASSLAGTNTEAFF
CDR3 DNA: TGTGCCAGCAGTTTAGCAGGGACGAACACTGAAGCTTTCTTT

J gene: TRBJ2-1
clone size: .
D gene: TRBD2
V gene: TRBV4-2
CDR3 protein: CASSLGGTSSHNEQFF
CDR3 DNA: TGTGCCAGCAGCCTAGGGGGGACTAGCTCCCACAATGAGCAGTTCTTC

J gene: TRBJ1-5
clone size: .
D gene: .
V gene: TRBV5-6
CDR3 protein: CASSLGTLGQPQHF
CDR3 DNA: TGTGCCAGCAGCCTGGGGACATTGGGCCAGCCCCAGCATTTT